The rows below give T cell receptor beta chains drawn from one sample of a study of T cells in Graves' hyperthyroidism and ophthalmopathy. TCRdb used MiXCR to reprocess the multiplex PCR reads, holding one entry per CDR3 protein. Found here are hundreds of thousands of distinct CDR3 sequences, about a sixth of them singletons; the top ten hold about 7.7%. Sequencing used blood. The receptors were sampled from a woman aged 18-29 years with Graves' hyperthyroidism. Both conserved end residues are part of each CDR3. D genes are given only for firm matches. Only some rows state a clone size, as once, few, many or a class for expanded clones.

TRBD2 | TRBJ2-5 | TRBV19 | many | TGTGCCAGTAGACGGAGGGCTAGCGGTTTGTACCAAGAGACCCAGTACTTC | CASRRRASGLYQETQYF
. | TRBJ2-1 | TRBV10-3 | many | TGTGCCATCAGTATGACGGACAATGAGCAGTTCTTC | CAISMTDNEQFF
. | TRBJ2-7 | TRBV19 | . | TGTGCCAGTAGCGGAGCGGGTGCCTACGAGCAGTACTTC | CASSGAGAYEQYF
. | TRBJ2-3 | TRBV6-1 | . | TGTGCCAGCAGTGGCGGAGGAAACACAGATACGCAGTATTTT | CASSGGGNTDTQYF
. | TRBJ1-2 | TRBV5-1 | many | TGCGCCAGCAGCTTCTGGACGGCTGACGACTACACCTTC | CASSFWTADDYTF
. | TRBJ1-5 | TRBV4-1 | few | TGCGCCAGCAGCCAAGCAGGGATAGGAAATCAGCCCCAGCATTTT | CASSQAGIGNQPQHF
TRBD2 | TRBJ2-3 | TRBV18 | many | TGTGCCAGCTCTCGACCAGCGGGAGTGACAGATACGCAGTATTTT | CASSRPAGVTDTQYF
TRBD2 | TRBJ2-7 | TRBV7-2 | many | TGTGCCAGCAGCCCCGTAGCGGGGGCCCTCTCCTACGAGCAGTACTTC | CASSPVAGALSYEQYF
. | TRBJ1-5 | TRBV28 | many | TGTGCCAGCAGTTGGGGGTCCTATCAGCCCCAGCATTTT | CASSWGSYQPQHF
. | TRBJ1-1 | TRBV7-2 | many | TGTGCCAGCAGCGTTGACGGGGGAAGGACTGAAGCTTTCTTT | CASSVDGGRTEAFF
TRBD1 | TRBJ2-7 | TRBV6-1 | many | TGTGCCAGCAACAGGGACAGACGCTCCTACGAGCAGTACTTC | CASNRDRRSYEQYF
. | TRBJ2-7 | TRBV4-1 | few | TGCGCCAGCAGCCAAGATAAGTGGAGCGGAGCACCCTACGAGCAGTACTTC | CASSQDKWSGAPYEQYF
TRBD1 | TRBJ1-2 | TRBV27 | . | TGTGCCAGCAGTCCACTACAGGGGGCTTCACGTGGCTACACCTTC | CASSPLQGASRGYTF
. | TRBJ1-2 | TRBV20-1 | many | TGCAGTGCTAACACGGGGATGAACTATGGCTACACCTTC | CSANTGMNYGYTF
TRBD2 | TRBJ2-2 | TRBV5-6 | many | TGTGCCAGCAGCATTGGACTAGCGAACGCGAACACCGGGGAGCTGTTTTTT | CASSIGLANANTGELFF
TRBD1 | TRBJ2-7 | TRBV30 | many | TGTGCCTACAGGACAGGCTACGAGCAGTACTTC | CAYRTGYEQYF
. | TRBJ1-2 | TRBV7-9 | many | TGTGCCAGCAGTCTGGAGGCTGGGGGCTACACCTTC | CASSLEAGGYTF
. | TRBJ2-5 | TRBV12-3/TRBV12-4 | many | TGTGCCAGCAGTTTATTTCCTAGTATGGAGACCCAGTACTTC | CASSLFPSMETQYF
TRBD1 | TRBJ2-3 | TRBV9 | few | TGTGCCAGCAGCGGCCGACAGGGGACAAACACAGATACGCAGTATTTT | CASSGRQGTNTDTQYF
. | TRBJ1-2 | TRBV5-1 | many | TGCGCCAGCAGCTTGGAGTTCAACTATGGCTACACCTTC | CASSLEFNYGYTF
TRBD1 | TRBJ2-7 | TRBV24-1 | . | TGTGCCACCAGTGATTTTAAAGGACAGGTCTCCTACGAGCAGTACTTC | CATSDFKGQVSYEQYF
. | TRBJ2-3 | TRBV19 | many | TGTGCCAGCACCGATCCAGGGAAATCAGATACGCAGTATTTT | CASTDPGKSDTQYF
TRBD1 | TRBJ1-2 | TRBV4-1 | . | TGCGCCAGCAGTCGAGGACAGGGCCCTTTTGGGGGCTACACCTTC | CASSRGQGPFGGYTF
TRBD2 | TRBJ2-1 | TRBV29-1 | . | TGCAGCGTTGAAGACGCTAGCGGGAGGGCTGAGCAGTTCTTC | CSVEDASGRAEQFF
. | TRBJ1-2 | TRBV2 | many | TGTGCCAGCAGTGAAGGGTGGGGGACTGGCTACACCTTC | CASSEGWGTGYTF
. | TRBJ2-1 | TRBV2 | many | TGTGCCAGCAGTCGGTTAGTCTACAATGAGCAGTTCTTC | CASSRLVYNEQFF
TRBD1 | TRBJ2-5 | TRBV7-9 | . | TGTGCCAGCAGCTTAGCTACAGGGGTGGTAGAGACCCAGTACTTC | CASSLATGVVETQYF
TRBD1 | TRBJ1-2 | TRBV20-1 | many | TGCAGTGCTAGGATGGGACAGTTCTATGGCTACACCTTC | CSARMGQFYGYTF
. | TRBJ1-5 | TRBV20-1 | . | TGCAGTGCTAGAGCGGGGGCCGGGACTAGTCAGCCCCAGCATTTT | CSARAGAGTSQPQHF
. | TRBJ1-2 | TRBV5-8 | . | TGTGCCAGCACCTTGGGACGAGGAGACCTCTATGGCTACACCTTC | CASTLGRGDLYGYTF
. | TRBJ2-7 | TRBV29-1 | few | TGCAGCGTTGTTGGGCGGTTCGAGCAGTACTTC | CSVVGRFEQYF
TRBD1 | TRBJ2-7 | TRBV3-1 | many | TGTGCCAGCAGCCAAGATCTGGGACAGGGGTACGAGCAGTACTTC | CASSQDLGQGYEQYF
TRBD1 | TRBJ1-1 | TRBV10-3 | many | TGTGCCATCCGGGGGACAGGGGGCACTGAAGCTTTCTTT | CAIRGTGGTEAFF
. | TRBJ2-7 | TRBV19 | . | TGTGCCAGTAGTATTGACGGGAGTTTCTACGAGCAGTACTTC | CASSIDGSFYEQYF
TRBD2 | TRBJ2-3 | TRBV24-1 | few | TGTGCCACCAGTCCGGCGGGGGTCCAAGATACGCAGTATTTT | CATSPAGVQDTQYF
. | TRBJ2-7 | TRBV7-9 | few | TGTGCCAGCAGCTTAAAGGGGACGTCCTACGAGCAGTACTTC | CASSLKGTSYEQYF
. | TRBJ2-1 | TRBV12-3/TRBV12-4 | many | TGTGCCAGCAGTTCACGACTCAGGGGACTGCACGTCGGTATTCAGGAAAACGAGCAGTTCTTC | CASSSRLRGLHVGIQENEQFF
. | TRBJ2-5 | TRBV5-4 | many | TGTGCCAGCAGCCCGGTGAGGGGGGAGACCCAGTACTTC | CASSPVRGETQYF
. | TRBJ1-2 | TRBV12-3/TRBV12-4 | few | TGTGCCAGCAGTTTAGCCGCGGCAGGCCGGGATGGCTACACCTTC | CASSLAAAGRDGYTF
TRBD2 | TRBJ2-7 | TRBV12-3/TRBV12-4 | many | TGTGCCAGCAGTCGGAGCGGGAGTGGGTACTACGAGCAGTACTTC | CASSRSGSGYYEQYF
TRBD1 | TRBJ1-2 | TRBV27 | once | TGTGCCAGCAGTCCCCTTCAGACAGGGAGGTACTATGGCTACACCTTC | CASSPLQTGRYYGYTF
. | TRBJ1-5 | TRBV6-1 | many | TGTGCCAGCAGTTTTCAGCCCCAGCATTTT | CASSFQPQHF
TRBD2 | TRBJ2-1 | TRBV6-4 | few | TGTGCCAGCAGTAACTCTAGCGGGGGGGCCAATGAGCAGTTCTTC | CASSNSSGGANEQFF
TRBD1 | TRBJ1-2 | TRBV7-3 | many | TGTGCCAGCAGCACAACCCAGGGGGCATTCTCTGGCTACACCTTC | CASSTTQGAFSGYTF
TRBD1 | TRBJ1-2 | TRBV29-1 | . | TGCAGCGTTGCTAGGACCCAGGGGGGCTATGGCTACACCTTC | CSVARTQGGYGYTF
. | TRBJ1-4 | TRBV2 | . | TGTGCCAGCACCGAAGGTGTAGCGACTAATGAAAAACTGTTTTTT | CASTEGVATNEKLFF
. | TRBJ1-5 | TRBV12-3/TRBV12-4 | many | TGTGCCAGCAGTCCCGAGACCGTCAATCAGCCCCAGCATTTT | CASSPETVNQPQHF
TRBD2 | TRBJ2-3 | TRBV6-1 | many | TGTGCCAGCAGTGAAGGGATAGCGGGGACAGATACGCAGTATTTT | CASSEGIAGTDTQYF
TRBD2 | TRBJ2-1 | TRBV10-3 | few | TGTGCCATCAGTGAGTCGGGACTAGCGTCCGATGAGCAGTTCTTC | CAISESGLASDEQFF
TRBD2 | TRBJ2-7 | TRBV5-1 | many | TGCGCCAGCAGCTTGGCGGGAGCGGGAGTGCGCAACGAGCAGTACTTC | CASSLAGAGVRNEQYF
. | TRBJ2-2 | TRBV6-2/TRBV6-3 | few | TGTGCCAGCAGCTGGAACTTCCGCGGGGAGCTGTTTTTT | CASSWNFRGELFF
TRBD1 | TRBJ2-7 | TRBV19 | . | TGTGCCAGCGGGACAGAGGAGCAGTACTTC | CASGTEEQYF
. | TRBJ2-2 | TRBV24-1 | few | TGTGCCACCTCCGGGGGAGCCGGGGAGCTGTTTTTT | CATSGGAGELFF
. | TRBJ2-2 | TRBV7-2 | many | TGTGCCAGCAGCTCGGCGGCAGCGAACACCGGGGAGCTGTTTTTT | CASSSAAANTGELFF
TRBD2 | TRBJ2-1 | TRBV5-4 | . | TGTGCCAGCAGCCTCGTTAGAACTAGCGGGGGGGCCCATGAGCAGTTCTTC | CASSLVRTSGGAHEQFF
. | TRBJ2-7 | TRBV11-2 | many | TGTGCCAGCAGCTTAAGGGGGGGGTACTACGAGCAGTACTTC | CASSLRGGYYEQYF
. | TRBJ2-2 | TRBV12-3/TRBV12-4 | many | TGTGCCACCACTCGACTTTACACCGGGGAGCTGTTTTTT | CATTRLYTGELFF
. | TRBJ2-1 | TRBV2 | . | TGTGCCAGCAGAGTTGTGCGGGCTGAGCAGTTCTTC | CASRVVRAEQFF
. | TRBJ2-3 | TRBV20-1 | many | TGCAGTGCTAGGGGGGCGACTAGCACAGATACGCAGTATTTT | CSARGATSTDTQYF
TRBD1 | TRBJ1-2 | TRBV2 | many | TGTGCCAGCATGAGACAGGGGGGTGGCTACACCTTC | CASMRQGGGYTF